The 22 T cell receptor beta chains given below trace back to one sample, sequenced in a study of blood T cell repertoires in COVID-19. Here immunoSEQ multiplex PCR was the method, and the copy in TCRdb shows in-frame clones only, minus some. Of approximately 140,000 clones listed, 65% to 90% were seen once; the top ten hold around 3.3%. The sample consisted of peripheral blood. All receptors come from a man in his 70s with acute or convalescent COVID-19.

V usage is TRBV5-4 and J usage is TRBJ1-2, with 7 bases lining up with TRBD1. Germline V CDR1 and CDR2: SGHNT, YYREEE (reference sequence). The CDR3 spans 14 residues. Germline trimming cut 7 bases from V and 3 bases from J; bases unmatched to any gene: 9. CDR3 in amino acids: CASGTSGQDYGYTF. As DNA, the CDR3 is TGTGCCAGCGGCACATCCGGACAGGACTATGGCTACACCTTC.

V and J are TRBV23-1 and TRBJ1-5; D ambiguous. TRBV23-1 is an open reading frame whose function is uncertain. This CDR3 spans 16 amino acids. Trimming took 0 bases from V and 0 from J, leaving 9 bases between them. The CDR3: CASSQSTVYSNQPQHF. The CDR3 DNA is TGCGCCAGCAGTCAATCTACCGTCTATAGCAATCAGCCCCAGCATTTT.

The chain carries TRBV5-1 and TRBJ2-7; 9 bases align to TRBD1. The CDR3 loop spans 14 amino acids. The ends lost 3 bases at V and 5 bases at J; junction bases unmatched: 6. Germline-derived CDR1 and CDR2 are SGHRS and YFSETQ. CDR3 loop: CASSSGTGFHEQYF. The DNA for the CDR3 is TGCGCCAGCAGCTCCGGGACAGGGTTCCACGAGCAGTACTTC. The full variable domain, rest sourced from reference TRBV5-1 and TRBJ2-7, is KAGVTQTPRYLIKTRGQQVTLSCSPISGHRSVSWYQQTPGQGLQFLFEYFSETQRNKGNFPGRFSGRQFSNSRSEMNVSTLELGDSALYLCASSSGTGFHEQYFGPGTRLTVT.

This rearrangement joins TRBV20-1 to TRBJ2-7; 10 bases fit TRBD2. The CDR3 sequence is 16 residues long. V lost 3 bases and J lost 2; bases outside the gene matches: 10. Per germline, CDR1 DFQATT and CDR2 SNEGSKA (reference sequence). DNA for the CDR3: TGCAGTGCTAGTAGGCCTAGCGGGAGATTTACCTACGAGCAGTACTTC. It encodes CSASRPSGRFTYEQYF.

The CDR3 loop is CASSQGQLPYNEQFF. The CDR3 DNA is TGTGCCAGCAGCCAGGGACAGTTACCCTACAATGAGCAGTTCTTC. The chain couples TRBV11-2 to TRBJ2-1, with 7 bases matching TRBD1. The V segment lost 5 bases and the J segment 2 bases; nucleotides outside the gene matches: 6. CDR3 size: 15 residues. Germline CDR1 reads SGHAT; CDR2 reads FQNNGV.

J is TRBJ1-5 and V is TRBV28; D is unclear. Germline loops: CDR1 MDHEN, CDR2 SYDVKM. V lost 6 bases and J 0 bases, leaving 9 bases between the germline ends. This CDR3 region has 14 residues. This CDR3 is CASRVTSSNQPQHF. Written as DNA, the CDR3 is TGTGCCAGCAGGGTGACATCTAGCAATCAGCCCCAGCATTTT.

Comments on this clone: The sample holds other DNA sequences that translate to the same CDR3. V usage is TRBV5-1 and J usage is TRBJ1-5, with 7 bases that match TRBD1. The germline V gene encodes CDR1 SGHRS and CDR2 YFSETQ. The junction had 6 bases not matched to a gene; V was cut back by 0 bases and J by 3 bases. The CDR3 is 16 residues long. Here the CDR3 reads CASSLGSGGTNQPQHF. The DNA of the CDR3 is TGCGCCAGCAGCTTGGGGTCAGGGGGGACCAATCAGCCCCAGCATTTT. The complete variable domain, with remaining parts taken from reference TRBV5-1 and TRBJ1-5, reads KAGVTQTPRYLIKTRGQQVTLSCSPISGHRSVSWYQQTPGQGLQFLFEYFSETQRNKGNFPGRFSGRQFSNSRSEMNVSTLELGDSALYLCASSLGSGGTNQPQHFGDGTRLSIL.

V and J are TRBV7-6 and TRBJ2-1, with 12 positions matching TRBD1. Per germline, CDR1 SGHVS and CDR2 FNYEAQ. The CDR3 runs to 19 residues. Trimming took 4 bases from V and 8 from J; bases not matched to a gene: 18. The CDR3 DNA sequence: TGTGCCAGCAGCTACGGGGCGTCCCGGGACAGGGGGCGCTTCGATGAGCAGTTCTTC. Translation gives CASSYGASRDRGRFDEQFF. Drawing the rest from reference TRBV7-6 and TRBJ2-1, the complete variable domain is GAGVSQSPRYKVTKRGQDVALRCDPISGHVSLYWYRQALGQGPEFLTYFNYEAQQDKSGLPNDRFSAERPEGSISTLTIQRTEQRDSAMYRCASSYGASRDRGRFDEQFFGPGTRLTVL.

This chain links TRBV15 with TRBJ1-2, with D perhaps matching TRBD1 (6 bases). The CDR3 sequence is 15 residues long. The germline V gene has CDR1 LNHNV and CDR2 YYDKDF (reference sequence). The V and J ends lost 2 bases and 2 bases respectively, with 12 bases between them. For the CDR3, the DNA is TGTGCCACCAGCAGATCCGGGACACCAAACTATGGCTACACCTTC. Encoded protein: CATSRSGTPNYGYTF.

J is TRBJ2-3 and V is TRBV19; weak D call: TRBD1 (5 bases). V lost 5 bases, J lost 3 bases, and 9 bases lay in between. Germline V gene data show CDR1 as LNHDA and CDR2 as SQIVND (reference sequence). CDR3 length: 13 residues. CDR3 nucleotides: TGTGCCAGTAGTTGGTCAGGGACAGATACGCAGTATTTT. Translated, it gives CASSWSGTDTQYF.

This chain connects TRBV19 to TRBJ2-5; TRBD1 matches 8 bases. Germline trimming cut 6 bases from V and 1 base from J; bases unmatched to any gene: 4. This CDR3 contains 14 residues. Germline-derived CDR1 and CDR2 are LNHDA and SQIVND (reference sequence). CDR3 in amino acids: CASRPTGGQETQYF. CDR3 bases: TGTGCCAGTAGACCTACAGGGGGCCAAGAGACCCAGTACTTC.

V is TRBV30 and J is TRBJ1-2; 9 positions agree with TRBD1. The CDR3 is made up of 14 amino acids. The germline gives CDR1 GTSNPN, CDR2 SVGIG (reference sequence). V gave up 3 bases and J gave up 2 bases; unmatched junction bases: 4. Written as DNA, the CDR3 is TGTGCCTGGAGGGACAGGGGTGGAAACTATGGCTACACCTTC. Translation gives CAWRDRGGNYGYTF.

V gene TRBV15 combines with J gene TRBJ2-7; 7 positions agree with TRBD1. Germline CDR1 reads LNHNV; CDR2 reads YYDKDF (reference sequence). Trimming removed 5 bases from V and 0 bases from J; junction bases left unmatched: 4. The CDR3 covers 14 residues. The CDR3 nucleotides are TGTGCCACCAGCCTAGACAGGGCCTCCTACGAGCAGTACTTC. Amino acids: CATSLDRASYEQYF.

This chain connects TRBV27 to TRBJ2-4, with a weak D call TRBD1 (6 bases). The CDR3 is 15 amino acids. Deletions cut 2 bases from V and 9 bases from J, with 17 bases between. From germline, CDR1 is MNHEY and CDR2 SMNVEV (reference sequence). The CDR3 protein is CASSLMRQAGAIQYF. CDR3 nucleotide sequence: TGTGCCAGCAGTTTAATGCGACAGGCTGGTGCCATTCAGTACTTC.

V usage is TRBV9 and J usage is TRBJ2-3, with D perhaps TRBD2 (6 bases). The V gene lost 4 bases and the J gene lost 5 bases, with 11 bases spanning the gap. This CDR3 is 13 amino acids long. Germline CDR1 is SGDLS and CDR2 is YYNGEE. The CDR3 DNA follows: TGTGCCAGCAGCCTCGCCGGGAGAGATACGCAGTATTTT. Its translation is CASSLAGRDTQYF.

This chain uses TRBV6-5 with TRBJ2-1; possible D gene TRBD2, 6 bases. V shed 8 bases and J shed 3 bases, with 14 bases lying between them. The V gene's germline CDR1 is MNHEY and CDR2 SVGAGI. The CDR3 is 14 amino acids. CDR3 amino acids: CASEDRTIYNEQFF. The CDR3 region has the DNA TGTGCCAGCGAAGATCGGACTATCTACAATGAGCAGTTCTTC.

The chain joins TRBV28 to TRBJ2-5, with 11 bases aligning to TRBD1. The CDR3 runs to 14 residues. V shed 5 bases, J shed 4 bases, and the junction held 3 bases outside the gene matches. Germline V CDR1 and CDR2: MDHEN, SYDVKM. As DNA, the CDR3 is TGTGCCAGCAGTCTCGGGACAGGGGGAGAGACCCAGTACTTC. This codes for CASSLGTGGETQYF.

The chain is built from TRBV12-3 or TRBV12-4 and TRBJ2-1; D is possibly TRBD1 (5 bases). This CDR3 region has 12 residues. V was shortened by 6 bases and J by 8 bases, with 11 bases between the two germline ends. DNA of the CDR3: TGTGCCAGCAGGGACGACAGCCATGAGCAGTTCTTC. This sequence encodes CASRDDSHEQFF.

CDR3 sequence (DNA): TGTGCCAGCACAAGACAGAGAGCAAACACCGGGGAGCTGTTTTTT. It codes for CASTRQRANTGELFF. This sequence joins TRBV2 and TRBJ2-2; TRBD1 might be the D (5 bases). V shed 7 bases and J shed 2 bases, with 14 bases lying between them. Looked up from germline, CDR1 is SNHLY and CDR2 is FYNNEI. The CDR3 covers 15 residues.

The J gene is TRBJ1-1, the V gene TRBV5-1; TRBD1 matches 7 bases. Germline V lookup: CDR1 SGHRS, CDR2 YFSETQ. The CDR3 loop spans 15 amino acids. The V segment lost 3 bases and the J segment 1 base; nucleotides outside the gene matches: 6. The CDR3, as DNA: TGCGCCAGCAGCTCGACAGGGTTGTCGAACACTGAAGCTTTCTTT. Amino acid sequence: CASSSTGLSNTEAFF.

The V gene is TRBV6-5, the J gene TRBJ2-7; 8 bases line up with TRBD1. V shed 4 bases and J 3 bases; nucleotides not matched to a gene: 8. The germline V gene has CDR1 MNHEY and CDR2 SVGAGI. This CDR3 contains 15 residues. CDR3 protein: CASSSGQAFIYEQYF. CDR3 nucleotide sequence: TGTGCCAGCAGTTCGGGACAGGCTTTTATCTACGAGCAGTACTTC.

J is TRBJ2-5 and V is TRBV7-2, with D perhaps TRBD1 (5 bases). This CDR3 contains 14 residues. V was trimmed by 2 bases and J by 5 bases, leaving 12 bases between them. CDR1 and CDR2 (germline): SGHTA, FQGNSA. CDR3 DNA sequence: TGTGCCAGCAGCTTACCAGGGTTGCTGGAGACCCAGTACTTC. Translating it yields CASSLPGLLETQYF.